The source of this T cell receptor (beta chain) is a study of blood T cell repertoires in COVID-19 (dated by TCRdb to the early 2020s). Context from the whole study: For ImmuneRACE Cohort 3, a participant was defined as recovered based on two consecutive negative NP/OP PCR tests, clearance by a healthcare professional, or resolution of symptoms. The prospective study material was composed of cDNA or gDNA derived from T cells, B-cell-depleted T cells, or PBMCs. Where HLA class I and class II types were available, the types were taken from metadata supplied by the sample provider, not from assay-based typing. The dataset comprised deeply sampled blood TCRbeta repertoires from subjects exposed to, actively infected with, or recovered from COVID-19. A de-identified subject ID, COVID-19 status, age in years and sex were almost always included in the sample metadata. The samples were drawn from the first 160 participants of the ongoing ImmuneRACE study and from 1,254 subjects provided by 6 global collaborators. The repertoires were released in a freely available public database intended as a resource for research on the immune response to SARS-CoV-2. Samples covering the acute and convalescent phases of COVID-19 were provided by collaborators in the United States, Italy and Spain. What the study reported, not specific to this receptor: Clinical and demographic metadata were provided uncurated, with the amount varying by source and participant.

In the prospective study, participants were roughly 18 to 100 years old, resided in fewer than 25 geographic areas of the United States, and were enrolled through a virtual design. To assign participants to cohorts, the prospective study relied on clinical history that participants themselves reported in a screening survey and a study questionnaire. In the prospective study, whole blood, serum and a nasopharyngeal or oropharyngeal swab were collected from each participant by mobile phlebotomists. Additional blood draws and questionnaires over an approximately two-month period could optionally be provided by prospective study participants. Blood samples from the prospective study were shipped frozen or at room temperature prior to DNA extraction. TCRbeta CDR3 regions were amplified from genomic DNA by means of the immunoSEQ Assay, a bias-controlled multiplex PCR. The original methods were these. Within the assay, amplification of reference gene primers was used to estimate how many nucleated cells each sample contained. To quantify the absolute abundance of each unique TCRbeta CDR3 rearrangement, sequence reads were collapsed and filtered. Productive Simpson clonality was computed per sample as the square root of Simpson's diversity index over productive rearrangements. Not all clones reach the TCRdb copy of this immuneACCESS table, which keeps in-frame sequences only. Checked studies attribute under half of the gap to unresolved V genes and leave the rest unexplained. The DNA gave D and trimming, while V, J and clone size come from that table. This sample holds around 300,000 clones; around 90% were observed only once. The ten most abundant clones make up approximately 2% of the sample.

As for this clone: It lacks a known antigen. No much larger clonotype is one base removed from it; base qualities were not supplied.

Germline trimming: 11 bases from V, 2 bases from J; junction bases outside gene matches: 4. Counted from cysteine to phenylalanine, this CDR3 has 13 amino acids. CDR3 DNA only is kept here, 39 bases in frame from base 1. From a lookup of the germline V gene (reference sequence), CDR1 and CDR2 are LNHDA and SQIVND. The rearranged chain carries TRBV19 and TRBJ1-4; 8 of the junction bases match TRBD1. This receptor was obtained from a woman aged 55-69 years in a cohort exposed to, infected with or recovered from COVID-19 (not recorded which). Specimen: PBMCs or T cells enriched from blood (not recorded which). The nucleotides read TGTGCCTCGCAGGGGGCGACTAATGAAAAACTGTTTTTT. It is translated as CASQGATNEKLFF.